The next 23 T cell receptor beta chains were all read from a single sample in a study of lymphopenia after photon versus proton radiotherapy. The assay was immunoSEQ multiplex PCR, and TCRdb's table has in-frame clones only and misses some. This repertoire shows tens of thousands of clones, roughly 81% found once; its top ten account for 2.9%. The sample consisted of peripheral blood, taken from a patient treated with photon-based radiotherapy. The source of these receptors is a woman between 50 and 59 years old with pancreatic cancer.

This rearrangement joins TRBV27 to TRBJ2-5; 7 bases are shared with TRBD2. The length of the CDR3 is 14 residues. Germline V gene sequence: CDR1 MNHEY, CDR2 SMNVEV (reference sequence). Germline trimming cut 6 bases from V and 5 bases from J; bases unmatched to any gene: 9. The CDR3 DNA sequence: TGTGCCAGCAGCCATAGACTAGCCGGGGAGACCCAGTACTTC. It is translated as CASSHRLAGETQYF.

V usage is TRBV6-5 and J usage is TRBJ1-2; D is ambiguous. Germline CDR1 MNHEY, CDR2 SVGAGI. V was trimmed by 10 bases and J by 1 base, leaving 13 bases between them. The CDR3 sequence is 13 residues long. The CDR3 DNA sequence: TGTGCCACCTCCCCCAGACATAACTATGGCTACACCTTC. Its protein is CATSPRHNYGYTF.

The chain recombines TRBV7-2 with TRBJ2-5, with 9 bases fitting TRBD2. CDR1 and CDR2 (germline): SGHTA, FQGNSA. The CDR3 is 15 residues long. V trimming: 1 base; J trimming: 4 bases; junction bases outside the gene matches: 4. The CDR3 nucleotides are TGTGCCAGCAGCTTAGGTAGCGGGAGAGGAGAGACCCAGTACTTC. It yields the protein CASSLGSGRGETQYF.

This clone was seen a few times. The rearrangement links TRBV7-2 to TRBJ1-2, with 8 bases lining up with TRBD1. The CDR3 has 15 amino acids. J gave up 3 bases and V 5 bases, and 8 bases lay outside the gene matches. Germline V lookup: CDR1 SGHTA, CDR2 FQGNSA. CDR3 nucleotide sequence: TGTGCCAGCAGCCTATTCGACAGGGGCGACTATGGCTACACCTTC. Encoded protein: CASSLFDRGDYGYTF.

The V and J genes are TRBV19 and TRBJ2-7, with D perhaps TRBD2 (5 bases). Per germline, CDR1 LNHDA and CDR2 SQIVND (reference sequence). This CDR3 has 15 amino acids. V dropped 5 bases and J dropped 9 bases, with 23 bases sitting between them. Here the CDR3 DNA reads TGTGCCAGTAGTCCCCAGGAGGACCCCGCTGGTGGGCAGTACTTC. As protein: CASSPQEDPAGGQYF. The full variable domain, with the rest looked up from reference TRBV19 and TRBJ2-7, is DGGITQSPKYLFRKEGQNVTLSCEQNLNHDAMYWYRQDPGQGLRLIYYSQIVNDFQKGDIAEGYSVSREKKESFPLTVTSAQKNPTAFYLCASSPQEDPAGGQYFGPGTRLTVT.

This clone has just one count. The rearrangement links TRBV15 to TRBJ2-2; D may be TRBD2 (5 bases). Trimming stripped 0 bases from V and 4 bases from J, with 9 bases between. The CDR3 runs 15 residues. Germline CDR1 and CDR2: LNHNV and YYDKDF (reference sequence). The CDR3 region is CATSRERLSTGELFF. The CDR3 DNA reads TGTGCCACCAGCAGAGAGAGACTATCCACCGGGGAGCTGTTTTTT.

The rearrangement joins TRBV27 to TRBJ1-2; tentative D call: TRBD1 (6 bases). CDR1 and CDR2 from the germline V gene are MNHEY and SMNVEV (reference sequence). CDR3 length: 13 residues. Trimming stripped 0 bases from V and 8 bases from J, with 10 bases between. The CDR3 nucleotides are TGTGCCAGCAGTTTATCAGGGAGGGGGGGCTACACCTTC. It translates to CASSLSGRGGYTF.

The rearrangement links TRBV5-4 to TRBJ2-1; 10 bases align to TRBD2. There are 15 residues in the CDR3. J gave up 4 bases and V 4 bases, and 5 bases lay outside the gene matches. Looked up from germline, CDR1 is SGHNT and CDR2 is YYREEE (reference sequence). CDR3 amino acids: CASSRTSGGYNEQFF. CDR3 sequence (DNA): TGTGCCAGCAGCCGGACTAGCGGAGGATACAATGAGCAGTTCTTC.

The chain employs TRBV28 and TRBJ2-1; D is unresolved. Looked up from germline, CDR1 is MDHEN and CDR2 is SYDVKM. This CDR3 is 15 amino acids long. Trimming took off 3 bases at V and 2 bases at J, with 11 bases between the two ends. The CDR3 DNA is TGTGCCAGCAGTTTGCTGGACCGGGCCTACAATGAGCAGTTCTTC. It yields the protein CASSLLDRAYNEQFF.

This rearrangement joins TRBV7-2 to TRBJ2-7; D gene unclear. The CDR3 covers 13 residues. V lost 3 bases to trimming and J lost 3 bases, with 9 bases between them. Germline CDR1 is SGHTA and CDR2 is FQGNSA. In DNA form, the CDR3 reads TGTGCCAGCAGCTTCCTCGACTTCTACGAGCAGTACTTC. This gives the protein CASSFLDFYEQYF. The complete variable domain, with remaining parts taken from reference TRBV7-2 and TRBJ2-7, reads GAGVSQSPSNKVTEKGKDVELRCDPISGHTALYWYRQSLGQGLEFLIYFQGNSAPDKSGLPSDRFSAERTGGSVSTLTIQRTQQEDSAVYLCASSFLDFYEQYFGPGTRLTVT.

The rearrangement links TRBV6-5 to TRBJ1-5; possible D gene TRBD1, 5 bases. The germline V gene has CDR1 MNHEY and CDR2 SVGAGI. V lost 7 bases, J lost 7 bases, and 17 bases lay in between. This CDR3 has 14 residues. The CDR3 DNA reads TGTGCCAGCACCTACGGAGGGAGGGGACAGCCCCAGCATTTT. This gives the protein CASTYGGRGQPQHF.

The rearrangement uses TRBV28 and TRBJ2-2; TRBD1 agrees at 7 bases. This CDR3 spans 15 amino acids. Trimming removed 6 bases from V and 4 bases from J; junction bases left unmatched: 8. Germline lookup yields CDR1 MDHEN and CDR2 SYDVKM. CDR3 nucleotide sequence: TGTGCCAGCAGGTCACCAGGGGGTAGCACCGGGGAGCTGTTTTTT. Encoded protein: CASRSPGGSTGELFF.

The V and J genes are TRBV5-5 and TRBJ1-4, with 10 bases aligning to TRBD1. The V gene's germline CDR1 is SGHKS and CDR2 YYEKEE (reference sequence). V shed 1 base and J 0 bases; nucleotides not matched to a gene: 6. The CDR3 is 18 residues long. CDR3 DNA sequence: TGTGCCAGCAGCTTGTTGACAGGGGGCGGTGCAACTAATGAAAAACTGTTTTTT. The encoded protein is CASSLLTGGGATNEKLFF.

The V gene is TRBV10-3, the J gene TRBJ1-1, with D unclear. The CDR3 has 13 amino acids. V was trimmed by 4 bases and J by 1 base, leaving 7 bases between them. The germline gives CDR1 ENHRY, CDR2 SYGVKD. CDR3 in amino acids: CAISGKENTEAFF. The CDR3 DNA reads as TGTGCCATCAGTGGCAAAGAGAACACTGAAGCTTTCTTT.

CDR3 loop: CAWSPRGGRGQPQHF. CDR3 DNA sequence: TGTGCCTGGAGTCCCAGGGGGGGGAGGGGTCAGCCCCAGCATTTT. This chain links TRBV30 with TRBJ1-5, with TRBD1 identical over 7 bases. Germline loops: CDR1 GTSNPN, CDR2 SVGIG (reference sequence). J gave up 6 bases and V 2 bases, and 10 bases lay outside the gene matches. The CDR3 spans 15 residues.

V and J are TRBV5-1 and TRBJ2-3; D remains unclear. Germline V CDR1 and CDR2: SGHRS, YFSETQ. This CDR3 comprises 13 residues. V was shortened by 0 bases and J by 2 bases, with 4 bases between the two germline ends. This chain's CDR3 is CASSLELTDTQYF. Here the CDR3 DNA reads TGCGCCAGCAGCTTGGAACTCACAGATACGCAGTATTTT.

The chain is built from TRBV30 and TRBJ2-2, with TRBD1 identical over 8 bases. Germline CDR1 GTSNPN, CDR2 SVGIG (reference sequence). The CDR3 covers 16 residues. The trim removed 0 bases at V and 4 bases at J, leaving 7 bases unmatched. In DNA form, the CDR3 reads TGTGCCTGGAGTGTCCGGACAGGGATGGGCACCGGGGAGCTGTTTTTT. As protein: CAWSVRTGMGTGELFF.

Only one count was recorded for this clone. V gene TRBV27 combines with J gene TRBJ2-7, with D possibly being TRBD1 or TRBD2 (6 bases each). V was clipped by 5 bases and J by 5 bases, with 16 bases between them. Germline V lookup: CDR1 MNHEY, CDR2 SMNVEV (reference sequence). This CDR3 comprises 14 residues. The CDR3 reads CASSPRRGENEQYF. CDR3 bases: TGTGCCAGCAGTCCCAGGAGGGGGGAAAACGAGCAGTACTTC.

V usage is TRBV7-6 and J usage is TRBJ2-5; TRBD1 aligns across 9 bases. CDR3 length equals 15 residues. The V gene end was trimmed by 3 bases and the J gene end by 2 bases; junction bases not matched to a gene: 4. Germline assignment: CDR1 SGHVS and CDR2 FNYEAQ. Here the CDR3 DNA reads TGTGCCAGCAGCTTTACAGGGGGCGTACAAGAGACCCAGTACTTC. Residues: CASSFTGGVQETQYF.

This clone has more than one count but fewer than ten. The chain employs TRBV6-5 and TRBJ1-2; D not resolved. The CDR3 covers 13 residues. Trimming stripped 5 bases from V and 8 bases from J, with 15 bases between. Germline CDR1 and CDR2: MNHEY and SVGAGI. The CDR3 here is CASSVTPWGGYTF. The CDR3, as DNA: TGTGCCAGCAGTGTCACACCATGGGGAGGCTACACCTTC.

The V gene is TRBV27, the J gene TRBJ1-1; D perhaps matches TRBD1 (5 bases). Germline V gives CDR1 MNHEY, CDR2 SMNVEV (reference sequence). The V gene lost 10 bases and the J gene lost 1 base, with 19 bases spanning the gap. This CDR3 has 15 residues. CDR3 DNA: TGTGCCACGGGGAGGGGCGGCAGGAAGAACACTGAAGCTTTCTTT. Translated: CATGRGGRKNTEAFF.

The chain links TRBV19 to TRBJ1-5; 7 nucleotides align to TRBD1. The CDR3 is 15 residues long. CDR1 LNHDA and CDR2 SQIVND come from the germline V gene (reference sequence). V shed 6 bases, J shed 0 bases, and the junction held 5 bases outside the gene matches. The CDR3 DNA reads as TGTGCCAGTAGCTCCGGACAGGTTAGCAATCAGCCCCAGCATTTT. This encodes CASSSGQVSNQPQHF.

This sequence joins TRBV19 and TRBJ1-5; 9 nucleotides match TRBD1. The CDR3 consists of 15 residues. The ends lost 10 bases at V and 2 bases at J; junction bases unmatched: 9. Germline assignment: CDR1 LNHDA and CDR2 SQIVND (reference sequence). Written as DNA, the CDR3 is TGTGCCACTCGGGACAGGGCGAGGGGCAATCAGCCCCAGCATTTT. It codes for CATRDRARGNQPQHF.